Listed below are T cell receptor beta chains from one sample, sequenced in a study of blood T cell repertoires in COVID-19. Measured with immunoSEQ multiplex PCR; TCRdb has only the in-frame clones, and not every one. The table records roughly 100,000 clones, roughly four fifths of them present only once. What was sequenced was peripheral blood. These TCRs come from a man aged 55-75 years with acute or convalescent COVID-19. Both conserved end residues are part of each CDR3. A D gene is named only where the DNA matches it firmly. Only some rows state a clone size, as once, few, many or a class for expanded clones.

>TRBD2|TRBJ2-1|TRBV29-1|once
TGCAGCGTTGGGAGCTGGACTAGCGGGGCCTACAATGAGCAGTTCTTC
CSVGSWTSGAYNEQFF
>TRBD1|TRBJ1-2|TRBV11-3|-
TGTGCCAGCAGCTTAAGACAGGGGGCGCGGCGCTATGGCTACACCTTC
CASSLRQGARRYGYTF
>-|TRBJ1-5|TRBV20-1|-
TGCAGTGTCAGTGACCGGAATCAGCCCCAGCATTTT
CSVSDRNQPQHF
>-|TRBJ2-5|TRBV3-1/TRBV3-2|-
TGTGCCAGCAGCTTTCGGACCGGAGGAGAGACCCAGTACTTC
CASSFRTGGETQYF
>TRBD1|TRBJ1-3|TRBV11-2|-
TGTGCCAGCAGCGGGTGGACAGGGGAAAGGGCTGGAAACACCATATATTTT
CASSGWTGERAGNTIYF
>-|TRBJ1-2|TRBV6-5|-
TGTGCCAGCTCGGCAAGAGGAAACTATGGCTACACCTTC
CASSARGNYGYTF
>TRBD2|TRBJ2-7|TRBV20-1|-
TGCAGGATTCTAGCGGGAGACGAGCAGTACTTC
CRILAGDEQYF
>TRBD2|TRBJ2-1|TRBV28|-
TGTGCCAGCAGTCCTTGGGGGGCTCCGGGAGGGGATGAGCAGTTCTTC
CASSPWGAPGGDEQFF
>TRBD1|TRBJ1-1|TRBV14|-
TGTGCCAGCAGGGGACAGTCGAACACTGAAGCTTTCTTT
CASRGQSNTEAFF
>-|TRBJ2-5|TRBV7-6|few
TGTGCCAGCACCACCGGGGAGACCCAGTACTTC
CASTTGETQYF
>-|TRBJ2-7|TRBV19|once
TGTGCCAGTAGTCCCCGTGGACATATCTACGAGCAGTACTTC
CASSPRGHIYEQYF
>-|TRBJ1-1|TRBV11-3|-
TGTGCCAGCAGCTTCGTCGAGGTGAACACTGAAGCTTTCTTT
CASSFVEVNTEAFF
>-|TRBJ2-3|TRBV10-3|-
TGTGCCATCAGTGGAGCAGGGGGGCAGGGGGTTGGAACAGATACGCAGTATTTT
CAISGAGGQGVGTDTQYF
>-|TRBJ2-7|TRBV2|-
TGTGCCAGCCAAAAACAGGAGAGCTCCTACGAGCAGTACTTC
CASQKQESSYEQYF
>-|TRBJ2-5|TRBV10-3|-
TGTGCCATCAGTGAAAGTAGGGGGGGAGAGACCCAGTACTTC
CAISESRGGETQYF
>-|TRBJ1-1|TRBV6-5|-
TGTGCCAGCAGTTACGAGCGCCGGAGTGAAGCTTTCTTT
CASSYERRSEAFF
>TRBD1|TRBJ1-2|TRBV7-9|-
TGTGCCAGCAGCTTAGACAGGGGCAGGTCGGATGGCTACACCTTC
CASSLDRGRSDGYTF
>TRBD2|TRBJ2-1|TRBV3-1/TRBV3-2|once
TGTGCCAGCAGCCAAGGCGGGGGGGGAGGCAATGAGCAGTTCTTC
CASSQGGGGGNEQFF
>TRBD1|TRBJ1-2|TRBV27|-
TGTGCCAGCAGTTCTATACAGGGGATTGGCTACACCTTC
CASSSIQGIGYTF
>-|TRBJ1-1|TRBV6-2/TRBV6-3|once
TGTGCCAGCAGCCCAAGAGGGAACACTGAAGCTTTCTTT
CASSPRGNTEAFF
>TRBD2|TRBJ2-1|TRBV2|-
TGTGCCAGCAGGGGGGACTACCACTACAATGAGCAGTTCTTC
CASRGDYHYNEQFF
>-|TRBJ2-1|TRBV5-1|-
TGCGCCAGCAGCCTCGGTCAGAGGGATGAGCAGTTCTTC
CASSLGQRDEQFF
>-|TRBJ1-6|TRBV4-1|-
TGCGCCAGCAGCCAAGATGCGGGAGGGAATTCACCCCTCCACTTT
CASSQDAGGNSPLHF
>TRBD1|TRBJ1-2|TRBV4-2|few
TGTGCCAGCAGCCAAGCGGCCGGGACAGGCACTACTAACTATGGCTACACCTTC
CASSQAAGTGTTNYGYTF
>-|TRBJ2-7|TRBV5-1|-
TGCGCCAGCAGCCCGAGACAGGCTTCCTACGAGCAGTACTTC
CASSPRQASYEQYF
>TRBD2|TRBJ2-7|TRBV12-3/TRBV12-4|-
TGTGCCAGCACAAAAGGGACTAGTCAACAGTACTTC
CASTKGTSQQYF
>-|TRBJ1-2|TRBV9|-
TGTGCCAGCAGCGCCCCACAGGGATTCAACTATGGCTACACCTTC
CASSAPQGFNYGYTF
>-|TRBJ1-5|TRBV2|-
TGTGCCAGCAGTTTGGACAAGAATCAGCCCCAGCATTTT
CASSLDKNQPQHF
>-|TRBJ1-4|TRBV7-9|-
TGTGCCACCGCCCTCGTTGAGGGTGAAAAACTGTTTTTT
CATALVEGEKLFF
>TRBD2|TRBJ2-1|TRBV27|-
TGTGCCAGCAGACGGACTAGCGGGACCCCCCGCTACAATGAGCAGTTCTTC
CASRRTSGTPRYNEQFF
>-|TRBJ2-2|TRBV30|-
TGTGCCTGGAGCGGGAACCTAGGCGGGGAGCTGTTTTTT
CAWSGNLGGELFF
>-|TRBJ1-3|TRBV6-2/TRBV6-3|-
TGTGCCAGCAGTTACTTCCGGCAGCGCTCTGGAAACACCATATATTTT
CASSYFRQRSGNTIYF
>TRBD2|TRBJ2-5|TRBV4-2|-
TGTGCCAGCAGCCAATGGGGACTAGCCCAAGAGACCCAGTACTTC
CASSQWGLAQETQYF
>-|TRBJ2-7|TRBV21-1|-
TGTGCCAGCAGCATTACGGGAGGCGGGATCTTCTACGAGCAGTACTTC
CASSITGGGIFYEQYF
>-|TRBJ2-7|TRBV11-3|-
TGTGCCAGCAGCGTCCCAGGGCCCGAGCAGTACTTC
CASSVPGPEQYF
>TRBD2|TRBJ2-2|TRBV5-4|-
TGTGCCAGCAGCCCTCAAACTAGCGGGAGGGTTGCCGGGGAGCTGTTTTTT
CASSPQTSGRVAGELFF
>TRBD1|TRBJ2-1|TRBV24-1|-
TGTGCCACCAGCTGGGGGACAGCAAATGAGCAGTTCTTC
CATSWGTANEQFF
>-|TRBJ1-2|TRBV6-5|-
TGTGCCAGCAGCTTGGTGGGGGGTGACTATGGCTACACCTTC
CASSLVGGDYGYTF
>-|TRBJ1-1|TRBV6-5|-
TGTGCCAGCATTCCGGTCAGGGATCACACTGAAGCTTTCTTT
CASIPVRDHTEAFF
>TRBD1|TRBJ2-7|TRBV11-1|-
TGTGCCAGCAGCGCCCTTGACAGGGTCTCCTACGAGCAGTACTTC
CASSALDRVSYEQYF
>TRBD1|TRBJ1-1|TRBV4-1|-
TGCGCCAGCAGCCAAGCCGGGACAGGGGCTGAAGCTTTCTTT
CASSQAGTGAEAFF
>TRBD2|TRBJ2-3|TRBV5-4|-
TGTGCCAGCAGCCCGGCAATAGCGGGTCCAGATACGCAGTATTTT
CASSPAIAGPDTQYF
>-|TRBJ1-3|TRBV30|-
TGTGCCTGGAAACGGGGAGTAGGAAACACCATATATTTT
CAWKRGVGNTIYF
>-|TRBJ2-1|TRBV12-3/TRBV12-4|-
TGTGCCAGCAGTTTACCACAAGAGCAGTTCTTC
CASSLPQEQFF
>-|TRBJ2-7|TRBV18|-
TGTGCCAGCTCAGCCGGACATTCAGGGACCTACGAGCAGTACTTC
CASSAGHSGTYEQYF
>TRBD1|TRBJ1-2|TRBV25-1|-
TGTGCCAGCAGGGAGTCTGGGACAGGCTATGGCTACACCTTC
CASRESGTGYGYTF
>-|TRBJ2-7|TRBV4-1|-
TGCGCCAGCAGCGAGAGACAGGAGGCCTACGAGCAGTACTTC
CASSERQEAYEQYF
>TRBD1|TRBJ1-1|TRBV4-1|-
TGCGCCAGCAGCGACCGGGACAGGGGTTTTTCTAGTGGCACTGAAGCTTTCTTT
CASSDRDRGFSSGTEAFF
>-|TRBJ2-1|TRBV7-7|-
TGTGCTAGCAGCTCTCCGACAACGAAGTCCTACAATGAGCAGTTCTTC
CASSSPTTKSYNEQFF
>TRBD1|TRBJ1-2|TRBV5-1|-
TGCGCCAGCAGCGTAAGCACAGGGGCTGGCTATGGCTACACCTTC
CASSVSTGAGYGYTF
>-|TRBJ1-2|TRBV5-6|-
TGTGCCAGCAGCTTGAAGGGGTACTATGGCTACACCTTC
CASSLKGYYGYTF
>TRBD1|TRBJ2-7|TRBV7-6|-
TGTGCCAGCAGCTCGGGACAGGGGTTCTACGAGCAGTACTTC
CASSSGQGFYEQYF
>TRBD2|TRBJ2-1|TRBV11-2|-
TGTGCCAGCAGCTCCAGACTAGCGGGAGGGGATGAGCAGTTCTTC
CASSSRLAGGDEQFF
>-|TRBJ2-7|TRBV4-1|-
TGCGCCAGCAGCCAGGACCCACGGGGTGTCGGCTCCTACGAGCAGTACTTC
CASSQDPRGVGSYEQYF
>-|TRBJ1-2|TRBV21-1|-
TGTGCCAGCACCCCAACAGGGTATCGTAACTATGGCTACACCTTC
CASTPTGYRNYGYTF